This TCR beta chain came from a study of cytomegalovirus exposure and HLA in healthy donors. Across the whole study: In a later analysis, it was reported that the 120 validation repertoires had been produced on the same platform as the 500 to 750 repertoires belonging to the first cohort.

Study results and limitations: Generally TCR sequences proved uncommon, though certain public TCRs appeared in numerous donors. According to reports, the classifier identified cytomegalovirus status with high specificity and sensitivity.

Germline V CDR1 and CDR2: MNHEY, SMNVEV (reference sequence). The ends lost 5 bases at V and 0 bases at J; junction bases unmatched: 2. The CDR3 runs 15 residues. Points on this clone: The antigen is not known.

The assay was immunoSEQ multiplex PCR, and TCRdb's table has in-frame clones only and misses some. This table holds 100,000 to 150,000 clones, 80% to 90% found once. The sequencing input was PBMCs. The TCR comes from a woman aged 18-30 years in good health and CMV-seronegative. The chain uses TRBV27 and TRBJ2-7, with TRBD2 matching over 12 bases. Here the CDR3 DNA reads TGTGCCAGCAGTGGACTAGCGGGGATCTCCTACGAGCAGTACTTC. Translating gives CASSGLAGISYEQYF.